The clone carrying this T cell receptor (beta chain) was observed at least ten times. Its cognate antigen is unknown. This entry comes from a study of neurological immune-mediated disorders. The cDNA was generated through 5'RACE incorporating 10-nucleotide random UMIs. TCRdb ran MiXCR on the 5' RACE reads and lists one entry per CDR3 protein. This table has about 59,000 distinct CDR3 sequences, around 3.5% appearing once. Notes on the study in general: One related-CDR3 cluster, which may be a signature, held the repertoires of 18 of 34 multiple sclerosis patients after phylogenetic grouping.

The TCR was taken from a woman aged 25 to 39 with multiple sclerosis. The sample taken for sequencing was PBMCs.

CDR3 residues: CAIRVERESDTQYF. CDR3 nucleotides: TGTGCCATCAGGGTTGAGCGGGAGTCAGATACGCAGTATTTT. The chain couples TRBV10-3 to TRBJ2-3; the match to TRBD2 covers 8 bases. V shed 6 bases, J shed 4 bases, and the junction held 6 bases outside the gene matches. This CDR3 has 14 residues. Germline CDR1 reads ENHRY; CDR2 reads SYGVKD.